The 4 T cell receptor beta chains in this list originate from one sample, sequenced in a study of naive and memory T cell subsets. An equimolar mix of two oligonucleotides served as the beta constant-region primer for TRBC1 and TRBC2. TCRdb used MiXCR to reprocess the UMI-ligation and nested PCR reads, holding one entry per CDR3 protein. Of 130,000 to 150,000 distinct CDR3 sequences listed, approximately 15% are singletons. Sequencing used naive CD4+ T cells from blood. These TCRs come from a human donor in good health.

This clonotype was seen only a few times. V usage is TRBV7-8 and J usage is TRBJ2-7, with 9 bases lining up with TRBD1. This CDR3 contains 15 residues. V trimming: 0 bases; J trimming: 3 bases; junction bases outside the gene matches: 3. CDR1 and CDR2 from the germline V gene are SGHVS and FQNEAQ. CDR3 DNA: TGTGCCAGCAGCTTAGCGGGACAGGGTGTCTACGAGCAGTACTTC. This gives the protein CASSLAGQGVYEQYF.

The chain uses TRBV14 and TRBJ2-5; D is perhaps TRBD2 (5 bases). The germline gives CDR1 SGHDN, CDR2 FVKESK. V was shortened by 0 bases and J by 1 base, with 12 bases between the two germline ends. This CDR3 is built from 16 residues. The CDR3 DNA sequence: TGTGCCAGCAGCCAAGAGTGGGTCGGGGTCCAAGAGACCCAGTACTTC. This gives the protein CASSQEWVGVQETQYF.

V usage is TRBV5-1 and J usage is TRBJ2-7; 11 bases align to TRBD1. The CDR3 loop spans 16 amino acids. Per germline, CDR1 SGHRS and CDR2 YFSETQ. V was pared by 4 bases and J by 4 bases, with 10 bases of the junction left unmatched. CDR3 sequence: CASSADTDRGPYEQYF. CDR3 in DNA: TGCGCCAGCAGCGCGGACACGGACAGGGGGCCGTACGAGCAGTACTTC.

The CDR3 DNA reads as TGTGCCAGCAGCCGGGGAGGAGCGGGAGCGATAGATACGCAGTATTTT. This sequence encodes CASSRGGAGAIDTQYF. The chain uses TRBV7-2 and TRBJ2-3, with TRBD2 matching over 8 bases. CDR1 is SGHTA and CDR2 is FQGNSA in the germline V gene. The trim removed 5 bases at V and 5 bases at J, leaving 12 bases unmatched. The CDR3 is 16 residues long.